The entry that follows covers one TCR beta chain sequence. This specimen belongs to a study of cytomegalovirus exposure and HLA in healthy donors. It was with 60 Vbeta and 13 Jbeta primers that the PCR ran. Method: immunoSEQ multiplex PCR; TCRdb's copy keeps in-frame clones and lacks some. Among about 160,000 clones listed, approximately 81% were seen once. The sample comprised PBMCs. This receptor was obtained from a man younger than 35 in good health and CMV-seropositive.

The CDR3 sequence: CASSVDGLAVGEQYF. CDR3 in DNA: TGTGCCAGCAGCGTAGATGGACTAGCGGTGGGGGAGCAGTACTTC. The chain links TRBV9 to TRBJ2-7, with TRBD2 matching 10 bases. V was clipped by 0 bases and J by 7 bases; unmatched bases: 7. From germline, CDR1 is SGDLS and CDR2 YYNGEE. CDR3 length: 15 amino acids.